This TCR beta chain originates from a study of cytomegalovirus exposure and HLA in healthy donors. Regarding the study as a whole: Many donors carried some public TCRs, although rarity characterized most TCR sequences. Subsequent analysis of the 120 or so validation repertoires found a tendency for first-cohort TCR clusters to co-occur. The listing of 150 to 200 TCR beta chains classed them as cytomegalovirus-associated.

Only in-frame clones appear in the TCRdb table, and some are missing; sequencing was by immunoSEQ multiplex PCR. The data show approximately 130,000 clones, more than 75% seen once. This CDR3 has 15 amino acids. After removal of 2 bases from V and 6 bases from J, the junction contained 5 bases not matched to a gene. Germline CDR1 reads SNHLY; CDR2 reads FYNNEI. A remark on this clone: What it binds is not known.

This chain joins TRBV2 and TRBJ1-5; 9 bases agree with TRBD1. Sequencing was performed on PBMCs. This TCR was sampled from a woman in her twenties or thirties in good health and CMV-seronegative. CDR3 nucleotide sequence: TGTGCCAGCAGTGAAATGGGACAGGGCGTTCAGCCCCAGCATTTT. Its translation: CASSEMGQGVQPQHF. Filled out from reference TRBV2 and TRBJ1-5, the complete variable domain reads EPEVTQTPSHQVTQMGQEVILRCVPISNHLYFYWYRQILGQKVEFLVSFYNNEISEKSEIFDDQFSVERPDGSNFTLKIRSTKLEDSAMYFCASSEMGQGVQPQHFGDGTRLSIL.